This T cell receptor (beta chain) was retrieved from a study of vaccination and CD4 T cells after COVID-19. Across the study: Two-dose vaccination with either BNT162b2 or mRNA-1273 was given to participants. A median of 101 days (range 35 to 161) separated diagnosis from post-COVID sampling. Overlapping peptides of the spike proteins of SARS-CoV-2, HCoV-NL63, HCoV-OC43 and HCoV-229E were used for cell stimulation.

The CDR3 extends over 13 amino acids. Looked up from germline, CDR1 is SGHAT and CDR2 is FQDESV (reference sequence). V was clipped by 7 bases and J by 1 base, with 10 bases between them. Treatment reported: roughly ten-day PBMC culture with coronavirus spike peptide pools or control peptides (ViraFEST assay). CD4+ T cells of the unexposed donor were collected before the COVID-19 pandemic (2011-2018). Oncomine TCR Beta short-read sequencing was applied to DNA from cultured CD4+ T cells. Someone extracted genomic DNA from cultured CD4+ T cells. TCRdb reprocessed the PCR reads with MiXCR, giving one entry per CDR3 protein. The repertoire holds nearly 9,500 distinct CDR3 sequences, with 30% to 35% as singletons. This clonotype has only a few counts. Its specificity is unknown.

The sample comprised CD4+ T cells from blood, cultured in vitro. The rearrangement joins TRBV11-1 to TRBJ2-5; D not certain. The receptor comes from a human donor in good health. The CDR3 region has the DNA TGTGCCAGCACCCTACCGGGCCAAGAGACCCAGTACTTC. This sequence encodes CASTLPGQETQYF.